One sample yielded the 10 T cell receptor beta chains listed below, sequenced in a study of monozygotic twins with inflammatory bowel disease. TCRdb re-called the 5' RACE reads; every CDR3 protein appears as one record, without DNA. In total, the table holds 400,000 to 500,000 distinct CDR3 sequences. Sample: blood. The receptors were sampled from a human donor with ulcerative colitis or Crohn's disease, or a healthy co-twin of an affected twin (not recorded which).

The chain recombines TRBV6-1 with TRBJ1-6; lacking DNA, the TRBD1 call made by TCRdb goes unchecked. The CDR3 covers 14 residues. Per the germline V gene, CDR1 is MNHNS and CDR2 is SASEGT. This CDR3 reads CASNGQFILSPLHF.

CDR3 amino acids: CASSLRFSSADTQYF. The rearrangement uses TRBV28 and TRBJ2-3. The CDR3 runs 15 residues. The germline V gene encodes CDR1 MDHEN and CDR2 SYDVKM.

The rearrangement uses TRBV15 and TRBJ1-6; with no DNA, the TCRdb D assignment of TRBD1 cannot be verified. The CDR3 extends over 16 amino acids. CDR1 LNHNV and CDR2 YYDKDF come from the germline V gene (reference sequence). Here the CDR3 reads CATQGGGAPSNSPLHF.

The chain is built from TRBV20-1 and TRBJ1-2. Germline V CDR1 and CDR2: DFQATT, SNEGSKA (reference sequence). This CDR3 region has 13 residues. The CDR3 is CTSPLRGDYGYTF.

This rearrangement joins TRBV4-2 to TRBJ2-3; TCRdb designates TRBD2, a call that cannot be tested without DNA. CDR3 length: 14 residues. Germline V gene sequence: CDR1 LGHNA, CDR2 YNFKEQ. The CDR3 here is CASSQDGGGDTQYF.

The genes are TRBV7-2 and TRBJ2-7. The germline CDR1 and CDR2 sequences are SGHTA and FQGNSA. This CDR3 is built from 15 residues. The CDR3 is CASSLGSGTTYEQYF. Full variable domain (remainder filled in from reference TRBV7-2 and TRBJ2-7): GAGVSQSPSNKVTEKGKDVELRCDPISGHTALYWYRQSLGQGLEFLIYFQGNSAPDKSGLPSDRFSAERTGGSVSTLTIQRTQQEDSAVYLCASSLGSGTTYEQYFGPGTRLTVT.

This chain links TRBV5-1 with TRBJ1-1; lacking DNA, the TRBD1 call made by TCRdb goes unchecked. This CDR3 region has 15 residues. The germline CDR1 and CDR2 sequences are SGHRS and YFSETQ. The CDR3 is CASSRTNVGGTEAFF.

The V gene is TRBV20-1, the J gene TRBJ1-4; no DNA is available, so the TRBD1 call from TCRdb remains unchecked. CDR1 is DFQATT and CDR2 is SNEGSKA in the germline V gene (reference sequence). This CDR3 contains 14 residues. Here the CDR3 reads CSARPGTAVEKLFF.

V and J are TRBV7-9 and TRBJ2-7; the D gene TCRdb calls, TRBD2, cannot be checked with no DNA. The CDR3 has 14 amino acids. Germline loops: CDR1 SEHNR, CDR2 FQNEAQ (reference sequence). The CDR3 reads CASRPGTSGYEQYF.

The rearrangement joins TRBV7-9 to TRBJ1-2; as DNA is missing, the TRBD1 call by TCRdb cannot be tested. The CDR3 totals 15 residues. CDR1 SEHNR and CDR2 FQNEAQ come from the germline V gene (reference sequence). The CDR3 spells CASSSSTGGFYGYTF.